Below are 14 T cell receptor beta chains sequenced from a single sample in a study of sequential checkpoint blockade in melanoma. Treatment defined: randomized to nivolumab then ipilimumab (arm A) or the reverse (arm B). Repertoires were generated with immunoSEQ multiplex PCR, while TCRdb's copy carries only in-frame clones and drops some. The data show approximately 6,500 clones, with about a fifth seen just once and 15% to 20% held by the top ten. Specimen: tumor tissue (inferred from file names), collected from a patient given nivolumab and ipilimumab in sequence. Receptors originate from a human donor with melanoma.

This clone has more than one count but fewer than ten. The chain couples TRBV15 to TRBJ2-7, with D uncertain. The germline gives CDR1 LNHNV, CDR2 YYDKDF (reference sequence). V lost 5 bases and J lost 2, with 13 bases in between. This CDR3 is built from 14 residues. CDR3 nucleotides: TGTGCCACCAGCGGTGGGCTAGGAGCCTACGAGCAGTACTTC. Translation gives CATSGGLGAYEQYF.

The genes are TRBV30 and TRBJ2-7; 14 bases match TRBD2. CDR3 length equals 17 residues. The V gene's germline CDR1 is GTSNPN and CDR2 SVGIG (reference sequence). The V and J ends lost 4 bases and 0 bases, in that order; junction bases with no gene match: 8. DNA for the CDR3: TGTGCCTGGACGGGTGGACTAGCGGGGGGAAGCTCCTACGAGCAGTACTTC. Protein product: CAWTGGLAGGSSYEQYF.

This clone showed up many times. The rearrangement links TRBV11-3 to TRBJ2-3; D uncertain. The germline V gene has CDR1 SGHNT and CDR2 YENEEA. Trimming removed 3 bases at V and 2 bases at J, with 12 bases between. This CDR3 contains 15 residues. This CDR3 reads CASSLDARPTDTQYF. In DNA, the CDR3 is TGTGCCAGCAGCTTGGACGCGCGGCCCACAGATACGCAGTATTTT.

This clone was observed a few times. The J gene is TRBJ2-2, the V gene TRBV11-3, with 9 positions matching TRBD1. Trimming took 4 bases from V and 6 from J; bases not matched to a gene: 3. This CDR3 is 14 amino acids long. Per the germline V gene, CDR1 is SGHNT and CDR2 is YENEEA. This chain's CDR3 is CASSSGQGPGELFF. The DNA of the CDR3 is TGTGCCAGCAGCTCGGGACAGGGACCCGGGGAGCTGTTTTTT.

This clone was counted many times. This chain uses TRBV6-8 with TRBJ2-1, with D unresolved. The CDR3 is made up of 16 amino acids. The ends were cut back, 0 bases at V and 0 bases at J, with 9 bases in the middle. Germline V CDR1 and CDR2: MNHGY, SAAAGT. This chain's CDR3 is CASSYSNIDSYNEQFF. In DNA form, the CDR3 reads TGTGCCAGCAGTTACTCGAATATCGACTCCTACAATGAGCAGTTCTTC.

The table lists this clone with many counts. This chain uses TRBV6-8 with TRBJ1-5; D not certain. Germline CDR1 reads MNHGY; CDR2 reads SAAAGT. This CDR3 is 17 amino acids long. Trimming left V 0 bases short and J 8 bases short, with 20 bases between. The CDR3 DNA sequence: TGTGCCAGCAGTTACTCAATGTCGGCCAGGCTAGGCGAGCCCCAGCATTTT. Its translation is CASSYSMSARLGEPQHF.

This clone is medium-sized within its sample. The V call is TRBV9, the J call TRBJ2-1, with no clear D. Germline loops: CDR1 SGDLS, CDR2 YYNGEE. CDR3 size: 18 residues. Trimming cost V 3 bases and J 0 bases, with 19 bases left between them. CDR3 sequence (DNA): TGTGCCAGCAGCGCACTCTCGACGCTACGGCCCTCCTACAATGAGCAGTTCTTC. Its protein product is CASSALSTLRPSYNEQFF.

This sequence joins TRBV6-8 and TRBJ1-1; TRBD1 matches at 9 bases. Germline V gene lookup returns CDR1 MNHGY and CDR2 SAAAGT. The V and J ends lost 4 bases and 8 bases, in that order; junction bases with no gene match: 8. The CDR3 has 14 residues. DNA for the CDR3: TGTGCCAGCAGTTGGACAGGGGCGGCCCAAGAAGCTTTCTTT. Residues: CASSWTGAAQEAFF.

This clone was counted at least ten times. V gene TRBV6-8 combines with J gene TRBJ2-3; a weak D match, TRBD1 (6 bases). Germline V gene data show CDR1 as MNHGY and CDR2 as SAAAGT. V was pared by 6 bases and J by 7 bases, with 14 bases between. The CDR3 contains 13 residues. CDR3 sequence (DNA): TGTGCCAGCAGAGAGAACAGGGTTAATACGCAGTATTTT. Amino acids: CASRENRVNTQYF.

The J gene is TRBJ2-3, the V gene TRBV28, with 7 bases fitting TRBD2. This CDR3 has 15 residues. Per germline, CDR1 MDHEN and CDR2 SYDVKM. With V trimmed by 1 base and J by 14 bases, 15 bases remained unmatched. CDR3 nucleotides: TGTGCCAGCAGTTTATTTTCAGCGGGGCAGGAGACGTGGTATTTT. The encoded protein is CASSLFSAGQETWYF.

The chain recombines TRBV4-1 with TRBJ2-1, with D possibly TRBD1 on 5 matching bases. Between the trimmed V and J ends, which lost 4 bases and 4 bases, there was a span of 8 bases. Germline CDR1 reads MGHRA; CDR2 reads YSYEKL. The CDR3 loop spans 13 amino acids. CDR3 amino acids: CASSRQRYNEQFF. CDR3 coding DNA: TGCGCCAGCAGCCGACAGCGTTACAATGAGCAGTTCTTC.

J is TRBJ2-7 and V is TRBV11-3; 14 bases align to TRBD2. CDR1 SGHNT and CDR2 YENEEA come from the germline V gene. The ends lost 5 bases at V and 4 bases at J; junction bases unmatched: 4. CDR3 length: 15 amino acids. The CDR3 nucleotides read TGTGCCAGCAGCCCGGGACTAGCGGGAGCGTACGAGCAGTACTTC. This translates into CASSPGLAGAYEQYF.

This clone is labeled medium-sized (0.01 to 0.1%). V usage is TRBV11-3 and J usage is TRBJ2-7; 10 nucleotides align to TRBD1. Germline CDR1 is SGHNT and CDR2 is YENEEA. CDR3 size: 16 residues. J lost 2 bases, V lost 5 bases, and 9 bases had no gene match. The CDR3 protein is CASSISGTGDTYEQYF. DNA of the CDR3: TGTGCCAGCAGCATATCCGGGACAGGGGATACCTACGAGCAGTACTTC.

The J gene is TRBJ1-2, the V gene TRBV18; TRBD1 agrees at 7 bases. Unmatched junction bases numbered 6, after V lost 3 bases and J lost 2 bases. CDR3 size: 15 residues. Germline V gives CDR1 KGHSH, CDR2 LQKENI. For the CDR3, the DNA is TGTGCCAGCTCACCGACAGGGTATGGAAACTATGGCTACACCTTC. It codes for CASSPTGYGNYGYTF.